This T cell receptor beta chain comes out of a study of cytomegalovirus exposure and HLA in healthy donors (dated by TCRdb to the late 2010s). In the study overall: According to a later analysis, one platform produced both the 100 to 150 validation repertoires and the roughly 640 repertoires of the first cohort. The study was designed to test whether signatures of past pathogen exposure could be identified by cataloging public T cell receptors. A separate validation cohort of roughly 130 different subjects was used in addition to the roughly 700-subject first cohort. The study combined high-throughput TCR immunosequencing, statistical association of individual TCRs with disease status, and machine learning to predict cytomegalovirus infection status. The paper's findings and limits, for the study overall: A later analysis had no HLA typing for the validation cohort, so co-occurrence there was scored across all 120 or so repertoires. Most TCR sequences were seen in very few donors, while some public TCRs were found in many individuals. The classifier was reported to diagnose cytomegalovirus status with high specificity and sensitivity in both the original and validation cohorts. The study listed 150 to 200 TCR beta chains as associated with cytomegalovirus. In vitro tests confirmed that a few of the cytomegalovirus-associated TCR beta chains recognize cytomegalovirus antigens. The authors suggested that the approach could potentially be extended to other disease states and immunological phenotypes. A later analysis found that TCRs clustered in the first cohort also tended to co-occur in the roughly 120 validation repertoires, with 94% of cluster scores above 0.

The receptor library was made with the immunoSEQ multiplex PCR assay. In the paper's pipeline: A statistical classification framework was built to diagnose cytomegalovirus status from the catalog of TCR beta chain sequences. Not all clones reach the TCRdb copy of this immuneACCESS table, which keeps in-frame sequences only. Checked studies attribute under half of the gap to unresolved V genes and leave the rest unexplained. D and trimming were read from the DNA, whereas the V and J calls and clone size are those reported in that table. The sample includes roughly 60,000 clones, with 90% to 97% observed a single time. Together, the top ten hold 0.85% to 1% of the sample. Donors formed part of the validation cohort, which comprised about 120 subjects and was distinct from the first cohort of roughly 600 subjects. Via the germline V gene, CDR1 is MRHNA and CDR2 SNTAGT. The CDR3 goes from the cysteine to the phenylalanine over 13 residues. Only CDR3 DNA is held: 39 bases, read in frame from base 1.

This clone came up once. The antigen this receptor binds is unknown. At one end the junction does not follow the germline gene, possibly because of a read error. Sequenced sample: PBMCs. The receptor chain draws on TRBV6-4 and TRBJ2-2; tentative D gene TRBD2, with 5 bases matching. The source of this sequence is a man younger than 35 in good health and CMV-seronegative. The DNA reads as follows: TGTGCCAGCAGTGACAGAAACACCGGGGAGCCGTTTTTT. It is translated as CASSDRNTGEPFF.